This T cell receptor (beta chain) was sequenced for a study of blood T cell repertoires in COVID-19. Germline loops: CDR1 LGHDT, CDR2 YNNKEL (reference sequence). Trimming at V came to 2 bases and at J to 4 bases, leaving 4 bases not matched to a gene. This CDR3 comprises 16 residues. In the authors' methods: The assay estimated nucleated cells by amplifying reference gene primers. The method was immunoSEQ multiplex PCR; TCRdb's version includes in-frame clones alone and lacks a portion of them. That table is the source of V, J and clone size, and D and trimming were worked out from the DNA. Found here are more than 95,000 clones, around 74% of them singletons; the top ten hold approximately 5.7%. This clone appeared a few times.

The receptor's source is a man in his 60s with acute or convalescent COVID-19. The V and J genes are TRBV3-1 (or the pseudogene TRBV3-2) and TRBJ2-2; TRBD2 matches at 10 bases. The sample taken for sequencing was peripheral blood. The CDR3 nucleotides read TGTGCCAGCAGCCAAAGACTAGCGGGTCCCACCGGGGAGCTGTTTTTT. Its protein is CASSQRLAGPTGELFF.